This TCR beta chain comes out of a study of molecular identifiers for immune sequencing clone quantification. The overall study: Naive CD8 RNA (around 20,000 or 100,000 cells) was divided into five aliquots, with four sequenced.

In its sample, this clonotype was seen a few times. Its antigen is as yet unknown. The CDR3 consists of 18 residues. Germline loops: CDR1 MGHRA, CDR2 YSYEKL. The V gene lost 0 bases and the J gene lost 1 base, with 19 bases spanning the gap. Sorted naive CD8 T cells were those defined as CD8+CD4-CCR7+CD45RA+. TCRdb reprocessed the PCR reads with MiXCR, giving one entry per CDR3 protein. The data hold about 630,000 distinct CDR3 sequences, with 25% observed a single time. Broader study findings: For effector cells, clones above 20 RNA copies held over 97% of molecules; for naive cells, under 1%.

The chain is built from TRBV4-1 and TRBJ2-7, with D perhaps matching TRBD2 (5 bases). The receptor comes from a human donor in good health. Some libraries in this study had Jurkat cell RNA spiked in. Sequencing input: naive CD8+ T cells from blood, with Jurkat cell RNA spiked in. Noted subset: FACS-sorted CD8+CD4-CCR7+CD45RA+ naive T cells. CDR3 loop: CASSQEARAGYSSYEQYF. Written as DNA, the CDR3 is TGCGCCAGCAGCCAAGAAGCGAGGGCCGGATACTCATCCTACGAGCAGTACTTC.